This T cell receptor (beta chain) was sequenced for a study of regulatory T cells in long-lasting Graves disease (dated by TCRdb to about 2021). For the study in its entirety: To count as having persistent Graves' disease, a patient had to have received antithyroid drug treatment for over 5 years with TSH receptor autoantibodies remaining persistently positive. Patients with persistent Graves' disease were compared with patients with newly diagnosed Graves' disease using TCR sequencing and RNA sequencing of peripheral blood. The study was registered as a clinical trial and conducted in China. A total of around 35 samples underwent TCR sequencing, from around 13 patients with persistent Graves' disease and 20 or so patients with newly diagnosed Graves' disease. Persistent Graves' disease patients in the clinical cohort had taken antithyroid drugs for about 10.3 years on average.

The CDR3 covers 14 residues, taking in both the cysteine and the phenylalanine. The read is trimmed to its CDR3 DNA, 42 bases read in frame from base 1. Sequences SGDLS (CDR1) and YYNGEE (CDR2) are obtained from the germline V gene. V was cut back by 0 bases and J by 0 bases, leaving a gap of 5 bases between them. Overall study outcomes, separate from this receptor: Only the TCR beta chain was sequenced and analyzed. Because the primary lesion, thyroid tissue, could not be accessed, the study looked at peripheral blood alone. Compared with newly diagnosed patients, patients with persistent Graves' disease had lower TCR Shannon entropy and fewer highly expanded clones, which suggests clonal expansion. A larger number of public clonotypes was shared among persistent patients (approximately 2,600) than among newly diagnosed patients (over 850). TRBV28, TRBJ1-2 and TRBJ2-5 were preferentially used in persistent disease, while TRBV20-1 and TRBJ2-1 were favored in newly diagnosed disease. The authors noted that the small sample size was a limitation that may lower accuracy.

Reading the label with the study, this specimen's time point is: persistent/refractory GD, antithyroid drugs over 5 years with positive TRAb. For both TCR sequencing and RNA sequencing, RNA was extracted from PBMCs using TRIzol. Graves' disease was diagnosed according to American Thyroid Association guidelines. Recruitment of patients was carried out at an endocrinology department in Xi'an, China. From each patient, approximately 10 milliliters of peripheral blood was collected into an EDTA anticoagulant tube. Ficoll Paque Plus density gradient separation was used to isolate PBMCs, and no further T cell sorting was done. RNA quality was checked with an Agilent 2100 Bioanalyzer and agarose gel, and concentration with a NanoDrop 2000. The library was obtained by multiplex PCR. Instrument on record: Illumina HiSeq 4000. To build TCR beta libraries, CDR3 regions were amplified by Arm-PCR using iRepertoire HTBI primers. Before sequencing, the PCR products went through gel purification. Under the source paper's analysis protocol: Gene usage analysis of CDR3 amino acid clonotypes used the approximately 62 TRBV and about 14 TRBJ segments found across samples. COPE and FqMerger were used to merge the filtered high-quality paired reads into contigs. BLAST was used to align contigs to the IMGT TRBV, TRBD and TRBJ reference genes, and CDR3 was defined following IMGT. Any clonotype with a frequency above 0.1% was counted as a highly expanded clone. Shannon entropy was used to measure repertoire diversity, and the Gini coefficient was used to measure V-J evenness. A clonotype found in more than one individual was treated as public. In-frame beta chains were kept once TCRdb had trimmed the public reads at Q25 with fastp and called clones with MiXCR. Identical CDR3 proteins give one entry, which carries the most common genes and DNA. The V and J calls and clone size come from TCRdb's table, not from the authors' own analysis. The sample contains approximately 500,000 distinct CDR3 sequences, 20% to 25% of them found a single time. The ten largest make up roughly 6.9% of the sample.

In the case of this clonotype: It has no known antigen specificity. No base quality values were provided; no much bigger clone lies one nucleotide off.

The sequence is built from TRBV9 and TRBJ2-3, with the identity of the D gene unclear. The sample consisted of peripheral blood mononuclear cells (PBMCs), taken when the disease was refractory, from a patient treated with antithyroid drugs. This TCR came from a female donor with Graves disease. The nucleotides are TGTGCCAGCAGCGTAGCGGGCAGCACAGATACGCAGTATTTT. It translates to CASSVAGSTDTQYF.